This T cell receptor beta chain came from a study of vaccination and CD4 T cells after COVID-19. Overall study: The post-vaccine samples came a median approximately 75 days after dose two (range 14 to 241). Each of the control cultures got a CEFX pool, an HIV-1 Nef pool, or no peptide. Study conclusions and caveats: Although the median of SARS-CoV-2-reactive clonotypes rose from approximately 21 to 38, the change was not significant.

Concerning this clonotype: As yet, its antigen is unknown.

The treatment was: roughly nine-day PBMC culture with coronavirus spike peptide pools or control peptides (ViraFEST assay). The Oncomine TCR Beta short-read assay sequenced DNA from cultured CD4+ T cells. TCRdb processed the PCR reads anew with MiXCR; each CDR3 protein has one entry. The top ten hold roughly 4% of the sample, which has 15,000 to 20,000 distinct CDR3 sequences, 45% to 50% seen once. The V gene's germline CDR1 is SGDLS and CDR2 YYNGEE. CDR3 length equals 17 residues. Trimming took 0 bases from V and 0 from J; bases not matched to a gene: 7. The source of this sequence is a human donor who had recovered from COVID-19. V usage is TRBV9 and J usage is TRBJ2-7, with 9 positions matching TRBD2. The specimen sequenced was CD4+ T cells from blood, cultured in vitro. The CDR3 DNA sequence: TGTGCCAGCAGCGTAGAAGCTAGCGGGGACAGCTCCTACGAGCAGTACTTC. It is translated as CASSVEASGDSSYEQYF.